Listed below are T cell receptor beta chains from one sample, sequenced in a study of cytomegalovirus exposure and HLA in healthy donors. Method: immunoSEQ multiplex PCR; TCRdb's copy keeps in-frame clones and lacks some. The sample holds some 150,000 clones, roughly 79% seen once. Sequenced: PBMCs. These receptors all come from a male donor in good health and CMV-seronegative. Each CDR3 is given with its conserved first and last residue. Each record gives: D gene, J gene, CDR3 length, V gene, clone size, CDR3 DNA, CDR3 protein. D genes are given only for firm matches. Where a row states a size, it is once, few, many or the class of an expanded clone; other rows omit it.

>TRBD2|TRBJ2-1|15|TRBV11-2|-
TGTGCCAGCAGCCTGACTAGCGGGGCTGTCAATGAGCAGTTCTTC
CASSLTSGAVNEQFF
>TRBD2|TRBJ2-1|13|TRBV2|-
TGTGCCAGCACCGGGGGGAGGATCAATGAGCAGTTCTTC
CASTGGRINEQFF
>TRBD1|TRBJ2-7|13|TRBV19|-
TGTGCCAGTACCCCGGGACAGGGTTACGAGCAGTACTTC
CASTPGQGYEQYF
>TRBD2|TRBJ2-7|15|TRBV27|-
TGTGCCAGCAGTACCCCTAGCGGGAGGCTGTACGAGCAGTACTTC
CASSTPSGRLYEQYF
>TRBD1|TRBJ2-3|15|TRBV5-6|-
TGTGCCAGCAGGGCCGGGACAGCCAGACCAGATACGCAGTATTTT
CASRAGTARPDTQYF
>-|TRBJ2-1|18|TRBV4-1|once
TGCGCCAGCAGCCAGACGACCCCCCTTGCGGGGTACCACAATGAGCAGTTCTTC
CASSQTTPLAGYHNEQFF
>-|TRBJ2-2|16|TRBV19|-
TGTGCCAGTAGTATCTCGCCAGGGGTGGACGCCGGGGAGCTGTTTTTT
CASSISPGVDAGELFF
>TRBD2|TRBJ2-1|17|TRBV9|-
TGTGCCAGCAGCGCTTTCCAGGGACTACGGTTTAGGAATGAGCAGTTCTTC
CASSAFQGLRFRNEQFF
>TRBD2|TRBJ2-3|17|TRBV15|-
TGTGCCACCAGCAGAGAATTAGCGGGGGTTGGGGCAGATACGCAGTATTTT
CATSRELAGVGADTQYF
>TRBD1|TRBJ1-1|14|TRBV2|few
TGTGCCAGCAGCGCTGGACAGGGACGGGCTGAAGCTTTCTTT
CASSAGQGRAEAFF
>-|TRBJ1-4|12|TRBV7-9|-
TGTGCCAGCAGCCCTAGAAGCGAAAAACTGTTTTTT
CASSPRSEKLFF
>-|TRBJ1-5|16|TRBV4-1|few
TGCGCCAGCAGCCAAGGGCGGTTCGTTAGCAATCAGCCCCAGCATTTT
CASSQGRFVSNQPQHF
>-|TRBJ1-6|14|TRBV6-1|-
TGTGCCAGCAAGGAGGTGATCTATAATTCACCCCTCCACTTT
CASKEVIYNSPLHF
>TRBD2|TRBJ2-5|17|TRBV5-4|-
TGTGCCAGCAGCCCTCGGACTAGCGGGGGGGTTCGAGAGACCCAGTACTTC
CASSPRTSGGVRETQYF
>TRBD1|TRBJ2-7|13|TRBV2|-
TGTGCCAGCAGACGACAGGGAGTGTACGAGCAGTACTTC
CASRRQGVYEQYF
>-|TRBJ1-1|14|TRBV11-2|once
TGTGCCAGCAGTCCGATCAGGGAGAACACTGAAGCTTTCTTT
CASSPIRENTEAFF
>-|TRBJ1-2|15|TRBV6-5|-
TGTGCCAGCAGTTACTCTTGGGCCACCAACTATGGCTACACCTTC
CASSYSWATNYGYTF
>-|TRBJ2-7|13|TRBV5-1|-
TGCGCCAGCAGCTCCCCGGTCTCCTACGAGCAGTACTTC
CASSSPVSYEQYF
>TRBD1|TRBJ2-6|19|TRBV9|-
TGTGCCAGCAGCCCCGGACAGGGGGGCCTTTTGGGGGGGGCCAACGTCCTGACTTTC
CASSPGQGGLLGGANVLTF
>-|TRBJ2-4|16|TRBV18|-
TGTGCCAGCTCGCAGGACGGGAGCTTAGCCAAAAACATTCAGTACTTC
CASSQDGSLAKNIQYF
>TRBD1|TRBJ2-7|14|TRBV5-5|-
TGTGCCAGCAGCATTTCACAGGGGGCCTACGAGCAGTACTTC
CASSISQGAYEQYF
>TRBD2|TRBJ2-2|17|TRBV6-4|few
TGTGCCAGCAGTGACTCTGGCGGGGGAGCGAACACCGGGGAGCTGTTTTTT
CASSDSGGGANTGELFF
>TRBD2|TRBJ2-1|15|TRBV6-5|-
TGTGCCAGCAGGGGTGATGACGGGAGGGCTTTTGAGCAGTTCTTC
CASRGDDGRAFEQFF
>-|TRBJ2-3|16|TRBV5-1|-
TGCGCCAGCAGCCAAGCTCAGGTGAAAAACACAGATACGCAGTATTTT
CASSQAQVKNTDTQYF
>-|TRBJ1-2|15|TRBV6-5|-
TGTGCCAGCAGTTACGCGGCCGGGGTGCCCGAGGGCTACACCTTC
CASSYAAGVPEGYTF
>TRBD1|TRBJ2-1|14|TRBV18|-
TGTGCCAGCTCACTGGGACAGTCTACCTATGAGCAGTTCTTC
CASSLGQSTYEQFF
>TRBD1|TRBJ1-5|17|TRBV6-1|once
TGTGCCAGCAGTGAAGTGGGCAGGGGGAATAGCAATCAGCCCCAGCATTTT
CASSEVGRGNSNQPQHF
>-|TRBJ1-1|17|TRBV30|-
TGTGCCTGGAGTGGGTCACAGGTAGGGGTTGGGAACACTGAAGCTTTCTTT
CAWSGSQVGVGNTEAFF
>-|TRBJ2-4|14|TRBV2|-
TGTGCCAGCAGTGAAAGTATGGGAGGACAAATTCAGTACTTC
CASSESMGGQIQYF
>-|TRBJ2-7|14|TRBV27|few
TGTGCCAGCAGTCCCCTTATGAGCTCTAGCGAGCAGTACTTC
CASSPLMSSSEQYF
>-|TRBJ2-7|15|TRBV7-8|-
TGTGCCAGCAGCTTATCGCCGGGGACAACCTACGAGCAGTACTTC
CASSLSPGTTYEQYF
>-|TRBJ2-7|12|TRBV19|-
TGCCCCGCGAAGGAGGGAACCTACGAGCAGTACTTC
CPAKEGTYEQYF
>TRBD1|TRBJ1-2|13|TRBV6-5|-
TGTGCCAGCAGCCAAGACAGGGGGGAAGGCTACACCTTC
CASSQDRGEGYTF
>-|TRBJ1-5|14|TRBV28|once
TGTGCCAGCAGTTCGACAGGCACCAATCAGCCCCAGCATTTT
CASSSTGTNQPQHF
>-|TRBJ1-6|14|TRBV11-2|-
TGTGCCAGCAGCGTCGCGGGACGGAATTCACCCCTCCACTTT
CASSVAGRNSPLHF
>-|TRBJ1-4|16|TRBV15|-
TGTGCCACCAGCAGAGATTGGCAGGCCCTTAATGAAAAACTGTTTTTT
CATSRDWQALNEKLFF
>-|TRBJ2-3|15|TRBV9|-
TGTGCCAGCAGCGTAGGGCGGGTCAGCACAGATACGCAGTATTTT
CASSVGRVSTDTQYF
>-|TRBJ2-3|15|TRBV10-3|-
TGTGCCATCAGTGAGCCCACGGCGGGGTCCGATACGCAGTATTTT
CAISEPTAGSDTQYF
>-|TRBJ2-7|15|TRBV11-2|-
TGTGCCAGCAGCTCCGGTAGCTTCCACGAGTTTGCGCAGTACTTC
CASSSGSFHEFAQYF
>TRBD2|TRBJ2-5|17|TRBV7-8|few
TGTGCCAGCAGCTGGGGATTATCGGGGGGGGACGGAGAGACCCAGTACTTC
CASSWGLSGGDGETQYF
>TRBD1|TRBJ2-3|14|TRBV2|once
TGTGCCAGCGGGGGTAGGGGGCGGTGGGATACGCAGTATTTT
CASGGRGRWDTQYF
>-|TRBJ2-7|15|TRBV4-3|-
TGCGCCAGCAGCCAAGCCCGGACAACCTCCTACGAGCAGTACTTC
CASSQARTTSYEQYF
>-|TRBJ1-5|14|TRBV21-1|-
TGTGCCAGCAGCAGAGAACAGAGCAATCAGCCCCAGCATTTT
CASSREQSNQPQHF
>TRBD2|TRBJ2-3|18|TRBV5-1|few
TGCGCCAGCAGCTCCCCTTATATAACGGGGGGGTCGGGTGATACGCAGTATTTT
CASSSPYITGGSGDTQYF
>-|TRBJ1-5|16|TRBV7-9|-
TGTTCCAGCAGCTTAGTGGACGGGACACGCAATCAGCCCCAGCATTTT
CSSSLVDGTRNQPQHF
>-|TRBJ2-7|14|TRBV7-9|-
TGTTCCAGCAGCACCGAGGGGAGGAAATACGAGCAGTACTTC
CSSSTEGRKYEQYF
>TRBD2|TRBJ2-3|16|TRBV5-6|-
TGTGCCAGCAGCTACAATAGCGGGACTAGCACAGATACGCAGTATTTT
CASSYNSGTSTDTQYF
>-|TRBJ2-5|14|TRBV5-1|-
TGCGCCAGCAGCTTATCAGGGGAGACAGAGACCCAGTACTTC
CASSLSGETETQYF
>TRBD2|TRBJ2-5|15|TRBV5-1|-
TGCGCCAGCAGCCCCGGACTAGCGGGAGGGGAGACCCAGTACTTC
CASSPGLAGGETQYF